The clone carrying this T cell receptor beta chain was seen only once. Its target is not known. The data are from a study of long-term antiretroviral therapy in people with HIV. Across the study: The immediate-ART recommendation dates to 2015, and the earliest samples predate it by about a decade. Overall study findings and caveats: Across all time points, the repertoire was dominated by clones that expanded before ART. Comparison with controls showed narrower CDR3 length ranges in HIV repertoires. Increased diversity was seen after ART, yet it remained lower than in transplant donor controls.

It was version v3.0 of the immunoSEQ assay that was run at survey level. Assay used: immunoSEQ multiplex PCR; TCRdb lists only in-frame clones, some missing. The sample contains tens of thousands of clones, 97% of which appear only once. This sequence was found in a young man with HIV. The sequencing used unsorted PBMCs, collected 6.9 years after starting antiretroviral therapy.

The DNA of the CDR3 is TGTGCCAGCAGCTTAGCGCAACCGGGCAGGACAGATACGCAGTATTTT. Amino acids: CASSLAQPGRTDTQYF. The chain recombines TRBV7-2 with TRBJ2-3; the D is unclear. The CDR3 spans 16 residues. V was clipped by 0 bases and J by 3 bases, with 13 bases between them. Germline CDR1 SGHTA, CDR2 FQGNSA.